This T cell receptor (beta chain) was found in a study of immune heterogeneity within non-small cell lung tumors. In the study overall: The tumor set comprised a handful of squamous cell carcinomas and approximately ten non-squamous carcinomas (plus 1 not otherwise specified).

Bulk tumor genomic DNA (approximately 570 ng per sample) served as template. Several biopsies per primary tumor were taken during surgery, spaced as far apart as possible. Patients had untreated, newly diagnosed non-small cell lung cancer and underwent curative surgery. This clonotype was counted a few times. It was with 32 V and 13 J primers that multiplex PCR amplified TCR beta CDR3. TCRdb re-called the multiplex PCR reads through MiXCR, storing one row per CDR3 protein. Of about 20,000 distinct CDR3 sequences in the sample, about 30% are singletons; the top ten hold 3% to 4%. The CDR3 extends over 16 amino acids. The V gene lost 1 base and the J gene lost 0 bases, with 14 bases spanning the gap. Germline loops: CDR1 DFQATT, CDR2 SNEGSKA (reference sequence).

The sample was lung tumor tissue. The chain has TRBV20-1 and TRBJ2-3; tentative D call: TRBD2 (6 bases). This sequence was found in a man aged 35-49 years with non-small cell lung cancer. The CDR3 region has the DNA TGCAGTGCTAGAGGGGCGGGGCCACCTAGCACAGATACGCAGTATTTT. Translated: CSARGAGPPSTDTQYF.